Below, one T cell receptor (beta chain) is given with its context. Its antigen is still unknown. Healthy individuals who donated bone marrow served as the donors. The record originates from a study of cytomegalovirus exposure and HLA in healthy donors. It was with 60 Vbeta and 13 Jbeta primers that the PCR ran. Under the authors' procedure: Approximately 79 million unique TCR beta chains, 10 million to 13 million of them shared, were counted by a later analysis. Sequenced by immunoSEQ multiplex PCR; TCRdb stores in-frame clones only, minus some. The V and J calls and clone size are taken from that table; D and trimming were inferred from the DNA. The sample contains under 250,000 clones, 65% to 85% of which appear only once. The CDR3 spans 12 residues. Trimming at V came to 9 bases and at J to 9 bases, leaving 4 bases not matched to a gene. The germline gives CDR1 MDHEN, CDR2 SYDVKM. Regarding the study as a whole: Earlier analysis looked at TCR beta V segments, and most were productive about 90% or about 30% of the time.

Material for sequencing was PBMCs. The chain uses TRBV28 and TRBJ2-1, with TRBD2 matching 11 bases. The TCR was taken from a man in his forties or fifties in good health and CMV-seronegative. CDR3 coding DNA: TGTGCCAGTTCCGGGACTAGCGGTGAGCAGTTCTTC. This gives the protein CASSGTSGEQFF.